This T cell receptor (beta chain) was recorded in a study of cytomegalovirus exposure and HLA in healthy donors. General observations from the study: An assumption of roughly uniform sequencing depth across donors underlay the presence/absence analyses. Follow-up analysis seemed to connect common viral pathogens with several of the most significant clusters identified. Apart from CMV serostatus, no immune exposure information was available. Differences between HLA loci emerged in a later analysis of TCR association rates, with DRB1 most and HLA-C fewest.

Amplification used 60 Vbeta primers and 13 Jbeta primers. TCRdb keeps only in-frame clones here, not all; method: immunoSEQ multiplex PCR. This table lists about 140,000 clones. Concerning this clone itself: Antigen: not known.

The V end was cut by 7 bases, the J end by 7 bases, with 20 bases between. The CDR3 loop spans 14 amino acids. Per the germline V gene, CDR1 is LNHDA and CDR2 is SQIVND (reference sequence). Specimen: PBMCs. This sequence originates from a male donor in good health and CMV-seronegative. The chain has TRBV19 and TRBJ2-7; no clear D. DNA of the CDR3: TGTGCCAGTAAGACACGCACCGATACTGGAGAGCAGTACTTC. It translates to CASKTRTDTGEQYF.